This passage covers 30 T cell receptor beta chains from one sample sequenced in a study of Graves' ophthalmopathy and Graves' hyperthyroidism. The study amplified TCR beta CDR3 regions using RNA transcripts. HTBI-primed first-round RT-PCR preceded second-round multiplex PCR. Each CDR3 protein is one row after TCRdb ran MiXCR on the multiplex PCR reads. The table includes 450,000 or so distinct CDR3 sequences, about an eighth detected once. Sequenced sample: blood. These receptors all stem from a woman aged 30 to 39 with Graves' ophthalmopathy.

This clonotype appeared many times. The chain employs TRBV30 and TRBJ2-2, with D unclear. Germline V gene data show CDR1 as GTSNPN and CDR2 as SVGIG (reference sequence). Trimming cost V 5 bases and J 3 bases, with 10 bases left between them. This CDR3 contains 13 residues. CDR3 loop: CAWVRAYTGELFF. CDR3 nucleotide sequence: TGTGCCTGGGTCCGGGCCTACACCGGGGAGCTGTTTTTT.

This clonotype has at least ten counts. DNA for the CDR3: TGTGCCAGCGGGACATCGAGCTCCTACGAGCAGTACTTC. The encoded protein is CASGTSSSYEQYF. The rearrangement uses TRBV27 and TRBJ2-7; possible D gene TRBD1, 6 bases. The CDR3 has 13 residues. Germline V CDR1 and CDR2: MNHEY, SMNVEV (reference sequence). Trimming shortened V by 8 bases and J by 0 bases, and 11 bases separated the two germline ends.

This clonotype appeared many times. The chain carries TRBV11-3 and TRBJ1-1, with unresolved D. This CDR3 comprises 13 residues. V lost 5 bases, J lost 6 bases, and 13 bases lay in between. Germline V gives CDR1 SGHNT, CDR2 YENEEA. The DNA for the CDR3 is TGTGCCAGCAGCCGAGAGAAAGGATCTGAAGCTTTCTTT. Residues: CASSREKGSEAFF.

In the case of this clonotype: Being one base from a much bigger clone, this may be a read error. Because it lacks the conserved phenylalanine or tryptophan at the end, this CDR3 is likely a read error. The V gene is TRBV7-2, the J gene TRBJ2-5, with D possibly being TRBD2 (6 bases). V lost 4 bases and J lost 7, with 19 bases in between. CDR3 length: 15 amino acids. Germline V gene lookup returns CDR1 SGHTA and CDR2 FQGNSA. The CDR3 spells CASSSGTVRTLTQYY. CDR3 nucleotides: TGTGCCAGCAGCTCCGGGACTGTGAGAACATTGACCCAGTACTAC.

This clonotype was seen more than once but under ten times. The CDR3 protein is CASRSDGGTQETQYF. CDR3 nucleotides: TGTGCCAGCAGAAGTGACGGGGGAACCCAAGAGACCCAGTACTTC. The chain is built from TRBV12-3 or TRBV12-4 and TRBJ2-5; possible D gene TRBD2, 6 bases. V was cut by 6 bases and J by 1 base, with 15 bases left in between. There are 15 residues in the CDR3.

This clonotype has a count of ten or more. The J gene is TRBJ2-7, the V gene TRBV28, with D perhaps TRBD1 or TRBD2 (5 bases each). V was shortened by 7 bases and J by 3 bases, with 31 bases between the two germline ends. CDR3 length equals 19 residues. Germline V gives CDR1 MDHEN, CDR2 SYDVKM. The CDR3 is CASMDRGPGIIGANYEQYF. The CDR3 DNA follows: TGTGCCAGCATGGACCGGGGACCGGGTATCATTGGGGCCAACTACGAGCAGTACTTC.

The sample holds many counts of this clonotype. This chain joins TRBV4-1 and TRBJ1-1; D perhaps matches TRBD1 (6 bases). CDR3 size: 15 residues. Looked up from germline, CDR1 is MGHRA and CDR2 is YSYEKL. Deletions cut 1 base from V and 4 bases from J, with 13 bases between. CDR3 residues: CASSQAGARGTEAFF. Here the CDR3 DNA reads TGCGCCAGCAGCCAAGCGGGGGCGCGGGGCACTGAAGCTTTCTTT.

This clonotype was picked up many times. J is TRBJ2-7 and V is TRBV12-3 or TRBV12-4; tentatively, D is TRBD1 or TRBD2 (5 bases each). Trimming left V 6 bases short and J 2 bases short, with 26 bases between. The CDR3 loop spans 18 amino acids. The CDR3 nucleotides are TGTGCCAGCAGGCCAAACCTGGGGACGGATCAAGGGGCCTACGAGCAGTACTTC. This translates into CASRPNLGTDQGAYEQYF.

This clonotype was seen at least ten times. The CDR3 DNA reads as TGTGCCAGCAGTTTCACCCTTCCCAACCCCCTCTATGGCTACACCTTC. It specifies CASSFTLPNPLYGYTF. The chain couples TRBV27 to TRBJ1-2; D remains ambiguous. The CDR3 sequence is 16 residues long. From germline, CDR1 is MNHEY and CDR2 SMNVEV (reference sequence). Deletions cut 3 bases from V and 4 bases from J, with 18 bases between.

This clonotype was seen repeatedly, ten times or more. V is TRBV5-4 and J is TRBJ1-2, with TRBD1 as a possible D gene (6 bases). Germline CDR1 is SGHNT and CDR2 is YYREEE (reference sequence). This CDR3 is built from 17 residues. Trimming stripped 0 bases from V and 3 bases from J, with 18 bases between. The CDR3 protein is CASSLAGATSGHYGYTF. DNA for the CDR3: TGTGCCAGCAGCTTGGCGGGGGCAACAAGTGGGCACTATGGCTACACCTTC. Looking up the rest from reference TRBV5-4 and TRBJ1-2 gives the full variable domain: ETGVTQSPTHLIKTRGQQVTLRCSSQSGHNTVSWYQQALGQGPQFIFQYYREEENGRGNFPPRFSGLQFPNYSSELNVNALELDDSALYLCASSLAGATSGHYGYTFGSGTRLTVV.

This clonotype has ten or more counts. The gene calls are TRBV6-5 and TRBJ2-7; D call uncertain. The CDR3 length is 15 residues. V shed 6 bases and J shed 0 bases, with 15 bases lying between them. Germline V gene data show CDR1 as MNHEY and CDR2 as SVGAGI. CDR3 DNA sequence: TGTGCCAGCAGGGCTTTGACGCATAGCTCCTACGAGCAGTACTTC. This translates into CASRALTHSSYEQYF.

In its sample, this clonotype was seen many times. The chain carries TRBV28 and TRBJ1-1; D perhaps matches TRBD1 (5 bases). Germline-derived CDR1 and CDR2 are MDHEN and SYDVKM. This CDR3 has 15 residues. The germline V and J ends were trimmed by 1 base and 0 bases, with 9 bases remaining between them. CDR3 nucleotide sequence: TGTGCCAGCAGTTTATCGGAGGGGATGAACACTGAAGCTTTCTTT. It codes for CASSLSEGMNTEAFF. Combining the CDR3 with reference TRBV28 and TRBJ1-1 gives the whole variable domain DVKVTQSSRYLVKRTGEKVFLECVQDMDHENMFWYRQDPGLGLRLIYFSYDVKMKEKGDIPEGYSVSREKKERFSLILESASTNQTSMYLCASSLSEGMNTEAFFGQGTRLTVV.

This clonotype was picked up many times. The rearrangement joins TRBV11-2 to TRBJ2-7; a possible D gene is TRBD1 (6 bases). Germline assignment: CDR1 SGHAT and CDR2 FQNNGV. CDR3 length: 15 residues. Trimming shortened V by 7 bases and J by 4 bases, and 20 bases separated the two germline ends. The chain's CDR3 is CASTLGDIRGYEQYF. The CDR3 DNA follows: TGTGCCAGCACCCTTGGGGACATACGGGGATACGAGCAGTACTTC.

This chain connects TRBV11-1 to TRBJ1-2; D is ambiguous. V lost 3 bases, J lost 5 bases, and 7 bases lay in between. The CDR3 has 12 amino acids. CDR1 SGHAT and CDR2 FQDESV come from the germline V gene (reference sequence). CDR3 region: CASSFYGYGYTF. The CDR3 DNA follows: TGTGCCAGCAGCTTCTATGGGTATGGCTACACCTTC.

V gene TRBV18 combines with J gene TRBJ2-7; 10 bases map to TRBD1. The V and J ends lost 6 bases and 5 bases, in that order; junction bases with no gene match: 7. This CDR3 contains 14 residues. CDR1 and CDR2 from the germline V gene are KGHSH and LQKENI. As DNA, the CDR3 is TGTGCCAGCTCGGGGGACAGGGGAACGAACGAGCAGTACTTC. Residues: CASSGDRGTNEQYF.

This clonotype was found many times. The chain has TRBV12-3 or TRBV12-4 and TRBJ1-2; perhaps TRBD1 as D (5 bases). Trimming removed 0 bases from V and 2 bases from J, with 7 bases in between. The CDR3 is made up of 14 amino acids. This CDR3 reads CASSLAEGNYGYTF. The CDR3 DNA is TGTGCCAGCAGTTTAGCGGAGGGGAACTATGGCTACACCTTC.

J is TRBJ1-5 and V is TRBV12-3 or TRBV12-4; the D gene is possibly TRBD1 (6 bases). With 7 bases removed from V and 0 bases from J, the gap between germline ends came to 19 bases. There are 17 residues in the CDR3. CDR3 sequence: CASTKQTDRNSNQPQHF. CDR3 sequence (DNA): TGTGCCAGCACCAAACAAACTGACAGGAATAGCAATCAGCCCCAGCATTTT.

This clonotype was detected many times. V and J are TRBV15 and TRBJ1-1; 7 positions match TRBD1. Per the germline V gene, CDR1 is LNHNV and CDR2 is YYDKDF (reference sequence). The CDR3 extends over 14 amino acids. Trimming cost V 6 bases and J 3 bases; bases outside gene matches: 7. The CDR3 here is CATREIRGYTEAFF. The DNA for the CDR3 is TGTGCCACCAGAGAAATCAGGGGGTACACTGAAGCTTTCTTT.

This clonotype has at least ten counts. V is TRBV30 and J is TRBJ2-7; tentatively, D is TRBD1 or TRBD2 (5 bases each). Trimming shortened V by 0 bases and J by 3 bases, and 12 bases separated the two germline ends. In germline, CDR1 is GTSNPN, CDR2 SVGIG (reference sequence). The CDR3 runs to 14 residues. The DNA of the CDR3 is TGTGCCTGGAGTGTTTGGGGCAGCGGCTACGAGCAGTACTTC. It encodes CAWSVWGSGYEQYF.

In its sample, this clonotype was seen many times. The V call is TRBV6-2 or TRBV6-3, the J call TRBJ2-7; D is uncertain. Germline V CDR1 and CDR2: MNHEY, SVGEGT. This CDR3 spans 13 amino acids. Trimming removed 6 bases at V and 3 bases at J, with 12 bases between. The CDR3 is CASRADSSYEQYF. The CDR3 nucleotides read TGTGCCAGCAGGGCGGATTCTAGCTACGAGCAGTACTTC.

In its sample, this clonotype was seen many times. This chain links TRBV19 with TRBJ1-1; no clear D gene. There are 12 residues in the CDR3. Germline CDR1 reads LNHDA; CDR2 reads SQIVND (reference sequence). Deletions cut 6 bases from V and 1 base from J, with 6 bases between. CDR3 nucleotide sequence: TGTGCCAGTAGAAGGGAGAACACTGAAGCTTTCTTT. Amino acid sequence: CASRRENTEAFF.

As regards this clonotype: Since the CDR3 does not end with the conserved phenylalanine or tryptophan, this likely comes from a read error. The chain uses TRBV6-1 and TRBJ1-2; tentatively, D is TRBD1 (5 bases). This CDR3 has 15 residues. Trimming left V 4 bases short and J 4 bases short, with 16 bases between. Germline V gene lookup returns CDR1 MNHNS and CDR2 SASEGT. The CDR3 bases are TGTGCCAGCAGTGTATCGGGACGAAAAGTCTATGGCTACACCGTC. Amino acid sequence: CASSVSGRKVYGYTV.

In this sample, this clonotype turned up many times. The rearrangement uses TRBV6-1 and TRBJ2-3; 7 nucleotides align to TRBD2. The CDR3 consists of 15 residues. Germline CDR1 MNHNS, CDR2 SASEGT. Losses at the gene ends were 6 bases for V and 1 base for J; bases not matched to a gene: 7. CDR3 in amino acids: CASRWGGMRTDTQYF. CDR3 bases: TGTGCCAGCAGGTGGGGGGGAATGCGCACAGATACGCAGTATTTT.

This clonotype was found many times. This chain connects TRBV6-1 to TRBJ1-3; TRBD1 might be the D (5 bases). The length of the CDR3 is 13 residues. From germline, CDR1 is MNHNS and CDR2 SASEGT. V dropped 6 bases and J dropped 2 bases, with 8 bases sitting between them. CDR3 DNA sequence: TGTGCCAGCAGGGCGGGGGCTGGAAACACCATATATTTT. Translation gives CASRAGAGNTIYF.

This clonotype was seen at least ten times. V usage is TRBV19 and J usage is TRBJ2-7, with D perhaps matching TRBD2 (5 bases). Trimming pared 8 bases from V and 4 bases from J, leaving 21 bases between. The germline gives CDR1 LNHDA, CDR2 SQIVND (reference sequence). The CDR3 has 15 amino acids. In DNA, the CDR3 is TGTGCCAGTGCACCTTGGGGTGGGAGAATGTACGAGCAGTACTTC. It encodes CASAPWGGRMYEQYF.

In its sample, this clonotype was seen many times. The chain couples TRBV6-5 to TRBJ1-2; a weak D match, TRBD1 (5 bases). The CDR3 spans 13 residues. Germline-derived CDR1 and CDR2 are MNHEY and SVGAGI. V was clipped by 6 bases and J by 7 bases, with 15 bases between them. CDR3 loop: CASRAQGYGGYTF. Here the CDR3 DNA reads TGTGCCAGCAGAGCCCAGGGTTACGGTGGCTACACCTTC.

This clonotype was detected ten times or more. CDR3 in amino acids: CASNWGFQETQYF. Here the CDR3 DNA reads TGTGCCAGCAACTGGGGCTTTCAAGAGACCCAGTACTTC. The chain recombines TRBV28 with TRBJ2-5; D is possibly TRBD1 (5 bases). The CDR3 is 13 amino acids. Germline CDR1 MDHEN, CDR2 SYDVKM. Trimming stripped 7 bases from V and 2 bases from J, with 11 bases between.

In this sample, this clonotype turned up many times. This CDR3 is CATSDSKGLAGGVGELFF. CDR3 bases: TGTGCCACCAGTGACTCCAAGGGACTAGCGGGAGGGGTCGGGGAGCTGTTTTTT. The rearrangement joins TRBV24-1 to TRBJ2-2, with 16 bases identical to TRBD2. The junction had 8 bases not matched to a gene; V was cut back by 4 bases and J by 7 bases. There are 18 residues in the CDR3. Germline CDR1 is KGHDR and CDR2 is SFDVKD.

This clonotype has ten or more counts. The V call is TRBV6-5, the J call TRBJ1-1; D gene uncertain. The CDR3 consists of 13 residues. Trimming stripped 5 bases from V and 0 bases from J, with 7 bases between. Germline assignment: CDR1 MNHEY and CDR2 SVGAGI. The CDR3 DNA follows: TGTGCCAGCAGTCCTCATGTGAACACTGAAGCTTTCTTT. It specifies CASSPHVNTEAFF.

This clonotype was detected many times. The V and J genes are TRBV28 and TRBJ2-7; perhaps TRBD2 as D (5 bases). The V gene lost 5 bases and the J gene lost 3 bases, with 11 bases spanning the gap. Germline CDR1 MDHEN, CDR2 SYDVKM. This CDR3 region has 13 residues. CDR3 bases: TGTGCCAGCAGTATTCCAGGAGGCTACGAGCAGTACTTC. Its protein product is CASSIPGGYEQYF.